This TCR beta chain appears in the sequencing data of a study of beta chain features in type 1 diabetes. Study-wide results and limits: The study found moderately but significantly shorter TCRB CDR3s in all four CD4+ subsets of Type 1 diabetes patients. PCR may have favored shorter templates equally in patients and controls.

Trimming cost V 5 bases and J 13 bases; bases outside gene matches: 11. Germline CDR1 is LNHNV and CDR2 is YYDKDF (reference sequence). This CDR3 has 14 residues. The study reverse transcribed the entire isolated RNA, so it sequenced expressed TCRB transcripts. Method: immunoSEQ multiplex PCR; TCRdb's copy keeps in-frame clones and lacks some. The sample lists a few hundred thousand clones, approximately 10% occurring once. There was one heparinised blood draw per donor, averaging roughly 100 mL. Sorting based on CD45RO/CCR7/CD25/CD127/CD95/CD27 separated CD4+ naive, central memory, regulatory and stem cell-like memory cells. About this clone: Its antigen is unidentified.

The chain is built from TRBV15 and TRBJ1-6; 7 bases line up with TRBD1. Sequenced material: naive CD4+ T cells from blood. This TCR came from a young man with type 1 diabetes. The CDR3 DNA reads TGTGCCACCAGCGACCGGGACAGTCGGACCCCCCTCCACTTT. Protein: CATSDRDSRTPLHF.